One sample yielded the 21 T cell receptor beta chains listed below, sequenced in a study of beta chain features in type 1 diabetes. Study-wide points: Shorter TCRB CDR3s, moderately but significantly so, were found in Type 1 diabetes patients in all four CD4+ subsets.

Their target antigens are unknown. Expressed TCRB transcripts were sequenced, since all the RNA that had been isolated was reverse transcribed. Data came from immunoSEQ multiplex PCR; TCRdb stores just in-frame clones and leaves some out. The sample has around 690,000 clones, around 11% seen once. The sample comprised naive CD4+ T cells from blood. Source of these receptors: a man aged 25-45 years with type 1 diabetes.

The CDR3 bases are TGTGCCATCAGGGACGGACAGGGGGGATCCTACGAGCAGTACTTC. It translates to CAIRDGQGGSYEQYF. The chain combines TRBV10-3 with TRBJ2-7; 10 bases are shared with TRBD1. Germline CDR1 reads ENHRY; CDR2 reads SYGVKD. CDR3 length equals 15 residues. Trimming took 6 bases from V and 1 from J; bases not matched to a gene: 6.

The gene calls are TRBV29-1 and TRBJ2-7; TRBD1 is a possible D gene (6 bases). This CDR3 is built from 12 residues. Germline V lookup: CDR1 SQVTM, CDR2 ANQGSEA. The ends were cut back, 6 bases at V and 7 bases at J, with 16 bases in the middle. Here the CDR3 reads CSVAQGPEEQYF. The DNA for the CDR3 is TGCAGCGTCGCACAGGGTCCGGAGGAGCAGTACTTC.

V gene TRBV6-1 combines with J gene TRBJ2-5, with D possibly being TRBD2 (5 bases). Germline V gives CDR1 MNHNS, CDR2 SASEGT. V dropped 7 bases and J dropped 12 bases, with 24 bases sitting between them. The CDR3 loop spans 14 amino acids. This CDR3 is CASTTFDWLADEYF. CDR3 nucleotides: TGTGCCAGCACTACCTTCGACTGGCTAGCTGATGAGTACTTC.

The rearrangement joins TRBV19 to TRBJ2-1; D may be TRBD2 (5 bases). The germline V gene has CDR1 LNHDA and CDR2 SQIVND (reference sequence). V lost 1 base, J lost 6 bases, and 13 bases lay in between. The length of the CDR3 is 15 residues. DNA for the CDR3: TGTGCCAGTAGTATAGTTCAGCGGATACTCAATGAGCAGTTCTTC. As protein: CASSIVQRILNEQFF.

This clone was seen more than once but under ten times. The rearrangement links TRBV6-5 to TRBJ2-1; D uncertain. V lost 5 bases and J 3 bases, leaving 8 bases between the germline ends. The CDR3 is made up of 13 amino acids. Germline loops: CDR1 MNHEY, CDR2 SVGAGI. CDR3 loop: CASSRPNYNEQFF. The CDR3 nucleotides are TGTGCCAGCAGTCGACCGAACTACAATGAGCAGTTCTTC.

V is TRBV7-9 and J is TRBJ1-1; maybe TRBD1 (5 bases). The V end was cut by 4 bases, the J end by 3 bases, with 18 bases between. The length of the CDR3 is 16 residues. Germline assignment: CDR1 SEHNR and CDR2 FQNEAQ (reference sequence). The CDR3 DNA sequence: TGTGCCAGCAGCTCGGGACTGATCGGTGGGCACACTGAAGCTTTCTTT. It is translated as CASSSGLIGGHTEAFF.

The CDR3 spells CASSQDTRDYGYTF. CDR3 nucleotides: TGTGCCAGCAGCCAAGATACCCGGGACTATGGCTACACCTTC. This chain connects TRBV4-2 to TRBJ1-2; D uncertain. CDR1 and CDR2 (germline): LGHNA, YNFKEQ. This CDR3 region has 14 residues. Trimming pared 0 bases from V and 3 bases from J, leaving 8 bases between.

This clone was seen a few times. This chain uses TRBV30 with TRBJ1-2; D is unclear. The CDR3 is 13 residues long. Trimming removed 0 bases at V and 8 bases at J, with 13 bases between. Germline V lookup: CDR1 GTSNPN, CDR2 SVGIG (reference sequence). DNA for the CDR3: TGTGCCTGGAGTGTACAAGGGATTCGGGGCTACACCTTC. It encodes CAWSVQGIRGYTF. Filled out from reference TRBV30 and TRBJ1-2, the complete variable domain reads SQTIHQWPATLVQPVGSPLSLECTVEGTSNPNLYWYRQAAGRGLQLLFYSVGIGQISSEVPQNLSASRPQDRQFILSSKKLLLSDSGFYLCAWSVQGIRGYTFGSGTRLTVV.

The chain carries TRBV29-1 and TRBJ2-5; D is unclear. Trimming stripped 3 bases from V and 7 bases from J, with 9 bases between. The CDR3 sequence is 11 residues long. Germline V gives CDR1 SQVTM, CDR2 ANQGSEA. The CDR3 DNA reads as TGCAGCGTTGACACGGTGGGGACCCAGTACTTC. Residues: CSVDTVGTQYF.

This rearrangement joins TRBV10-3 to TRBJ1-1; tentatively, D is TRBD1 (6 bases). The CDR3 is made up of 15 amino acids. The V gene's germline CDR1 is ENHRY and CDR2 SYGVKD. The V end was cut by 6 bases, the J end by 1 base, with 15 bases between. The CDR3 sequence: CAIRTEGHANTEAFF. CDR3 DNA sequence: TGTGCCATCAGAACTGAGGGACACGCGAACACTGAAGCTTTCTTT.

The chain recombines TRBV11-2 with TRBJ2-3; 10 nucleotides match TRBD2. The CDR3 loop spans 14 amino acids. From germline, CDR1 is SGHAT and CDR2 FQNNGV. V gave up 6 bases and J gave up 6 bases; unmatched junction bases: 6. For the CDR3, the DNA is TGTGCCAGCAGACGAGCGGGGGGGGCGGATACGCAGTATTTT. It translates to CASRRAGGADTQYF.

The rearrangement joins TRBV5-4 to TRBJ1-3, with D perhaps TRBD1 (5 bases). The CDR3 has 16 amino acids. Trimming pared 4 bases from V and 0 bases from J, leaving 14 bases between. Germline loops: CDR1 SGHNT, CDR2 YYREEE (reference sequence). CDR3 sequence (DNA): TGTGCCAGCAGCAAAGAGGCGACAGCCTCTGGAAACACCATATATTTT. This codes for CASSKEATASGNTIYF.

Only a few counts were recorded for this clone. This chain connects TRBV27 to TRBJ2-1; maybe TRBD1 (6 bases). This CDR3 is built from 15 residues. V shed 3 bases and J shed 8 bases, with 17 bases lying between them. Germline V gene data show CDR1 as MNHEY and CDR2 as SMNVEV (reference sequence). The CDR3 nucleotides are TGTGCCAGCAGTTTCACGCAGGGGACCGTGCATGAGCAGTTCTTC. As protein: CASSFTQGTVHEQFF.

This clone turned up a few times. The chain recombines TRBV20-1 with TRBJ2-1; tentative D call: TRBD1 (6 bases). CDR1 DFQATT and CDR2 SNEGSKA come from the germline V gene (reference sequence). The CDR3 length is 11 residues. The V and J ends lost 7 bases and 5 bases respectively, with 9 bases between them. DNA of the CDR3: TGCAGTGAGAGACAGGACAATGAGCAGTTCTTC. Translating gives CSERQDNEQFF.

This clone was counted only a few times. This chain uses TRBV2 with TRBJ2-1, with 8 bases identical to TRBD2. With 4 bases clipped from V and 2 bases from J, the junction kept 13 bases outside the gene matches. In germline, CDR1 is SNHLY, CDR2 FYNNEI. The CDR3 loop spans 18 amino acids. CDR3 in DNA: TGTGCCAGCAGTGGGGATGGGGTAGCGGGGTCAGCCTACAATGAGCAGTTCTTC. Amino acids: CASSGDGVAGSAYNEQFF.

J is TRBJ2-5 and V is TRBV4-1; a possible D gene is TRBD1 (5 bases). The germline gives CDR1 MGHRA, CDR2 YSYEKL. Deletions cut 0 bases from V and 7 bases from J, with 15 bases between. The CDR3 consists of 15 residues. The CDR3 protein is CASSQEGVELGTQYF. CDR3 DNA sequence: TGCGCCAGCAGCCAAGAAGGGGTTGAGTTAGGGACCCAGTACTTC.

The chain uses TRBV6-1 and TRBJ1-6, with D tentatively TRBD1 (5 bases). Germline CDR1 MNHNS, CDR2 SASEGT. CDR3 length equals 14 residues. V shed 5 bases and J shed 4 bases, with 9 bases lying between them. The chain's CDR3 is CASSPGEYNSPLHF. CDR3 nucleotide sequence: TGTGCCAGCAGTCCGGGGGAGTATAATTCACCCCTCCACTTT.

This clone was recorded a few times. The chain employs TRBV20-1 and TRBJ1-4; the D gene is possibly TRBD1 (5 bases). This CDR3 spans 11 amino acids. CDR1 and CDR2 from the germline V gene are DFQATT and SNEGSKA (reference sequence). The DNA of the CDR3 is TGCAGCTCAGGGTTTAATGAAAAACTGTTTTTT. It codes for CSSGFNEKLFF.

The genes are TRBV23-1 and TRBJ1-2; D gene ambiguous. TRBV23-1 falls under the ORF class, with uncertain function. V lost 11 bases to trimming and J lost 5 bases, with 21 bases between them. The CDR3 consists of 14 residues. CDR3 sequence: CAQPDAERNYGYTF. Written as DNA, the CDR3 is TGCGCCCAGCCCGATGCAGAACGGAATTATGGCTACACCTTC.

This clone was observed a handful of times. The chain couples TRBV9 to TRBJ1-5; D may be TRBD1 (5 bases). Germline lookup yields CDR1 SGDLS and CDR2 YYNGEE. This CDR3 is 15 amino acids long. Trimming removed 0 bases at V and 7 bases at J, with 14 bases between. This CDR3 is CASSVAGIRDQPQHF. CDR3 nucleotide sequence: TGTGCCAGCAGCGTAGCTGGGATTAGGGACCAGCCCCAGCATTTT. Combining the CDR3 with reference TRBV9 and TRBJ1-5 gives the whole variable domain DSGVTQTPKHLITATGQRVTLRCSPRSGDLSVYWYQQSLDQGLQFLIQYYNGEERAKGNILERFSAQQFPDLHSELNLSSLELGDSALYFCASSVAGIRDQPQHFGDGTRLSIL.

The chain uses TRBV7-9 and TRBJ1-2, with D possibly being TRBD1 (5 bases). Trimming took 8 bases from V and 4 from J, leaving 26 bases between them. The CDR3 is 17 amino acids. CDR1 is SEHNR and CDR2 is FQNEAQ in the germline V gene (reference sequence). The CDR3 coding sequence is TGTGCCAGCGAGGCCCGCAGGGCCAAGCTCCCTATCTATGGCTACACCTTC. Its translation: CASEARRAKLPIYGYTF.